This T cell receptor beta chain was sequenced in a study of blood T cell repertoires in COVID-19. Study background: The origin of the acute and convalescent COVID-19 samples was the United States, Italy and Spain. In each case, the material was cDNA or gDNA derived from T cells, B-cell-depleted T cells, or PBMCs.

V was pared by 6 bases and J by 5 bases, with 13 bases between. The CDR3 totals 13 residues. This clone came up once. Measured with immunoSEQ multiplex PCR; TCRdb has only the in-frame clones, and not every one. The table has about 360,000 clones, around 87% seen once; the top ten hold 1.3%. The study drew participants aged 18 to 89 years from under 30 US areas. Participants reported their clinical history, and cohort assignment relied on those reports. This clonotype originated in a man aged 30 to 39 who had recovered from COVID-19. The chain uses TRBV12-3 or TRBV12-4 and TRBJ1-1; tentative D call: TRBD1 (5 bases). Sequenced material: PBMCs or T cells enriched from blood (not recorded which). CDR3 sequence reads: CASSLRVWTEAFF. The CDR3 coding sequence is TGTGCCAGCAGCCTCAGGGTTTGGACTGAAGCTTTCTTT.